A single TCR beta chain is shown here with its context. Germline V gene lookup returns CDR1 SGDLS and CDR2 YYNGEE. Trimming stripped 4 bases from V and 5 bases from J, with 15 bases between. The CDR3 consists of 15 residues. This sample is drawn from a study of T cell clones after liver transplantation. On the study more broadly: A pre-transplant mixed lymphocyte reaction with TCRbeta sequencing defined graft-donor-reactive clones followed in post-transplant blood. At least one year of complete immunosuppression withdrawal without enzymes over twice normal defined tolerance.

Produced via immunoSEQ multiplex PCR; TCRdb's table is partial and in-frame only. This table holds roughly 70,000 clones, around nine tenths found once. V and J are TRBV9 and TRBJ2-2; no firm D call. The receptor comes from a human donor who received a liver transplant. The sequences come from CD4+ T cells from blood, collected before liver transplant. CDR3 in amino acids: CASSPRNFGTGELFF. The CDR3, as DNA: TGTGCCAGCAGCCCACGGAATTTTGGGACCGGGGAGCTGTTTTTT. The whole variable domain, remainder taken from reference TRBV9 and TRBJ2-2, is DSGVTQTPKHLITATGQRVTLRCSPRSGDLSVYWYQQSLDQGLQFLIQYYNGEERAKGNILERFSAQQFPDLHSELNLSSLELGDSALYFCASSPRNFGTGELFFGEGSRLTVL.